These 11 T cell receptor beta chains originate from one sample sequenced in a study of control samples from healthy donors and cancer patients. Generated by immunoSEQ multiplex PCR, the TCRdb table keeps only in-frame clones and is missing some. The sample lists roughly 400,000 clones, over 75% seen once, with around 6.4% in the top ten. Sequencing used PBMCs. The receptors stem from a man aged 35 to 55 with head and neck cancer.

The chain has TRBV14 and TRBJ1-2, with 7 bases that match TRBD1. Trimming took 2 bases from V and 6 from J; bases not matched to a gene: 9. The CDR3 extends over 15 amino acids. Germline assignment: CDR1 SGHDN and CDR2 FVKESK. The CDR3: CASSQSRGSIDGYTF. CDR3 nucleotides: TGTGCCAGCAGCCAATCCAGGGGGTCGATAGATGGCTACACCTTC. Using reference TRBV14 and TRBJ1-2 for the parts outside the CDR3, the full variable domain is EAGVTQFPSHSVIEKGQTVTLRCDPISGHDNLYWYRRVMGKEIKFLLHFVKESKQDESGMPNNRFLAERTGGTYSTLKVQPAELEDSGVYFCASSQSRGSIDGYTFGSGTRLTVV.

The J gene is TRBJ2-7, the V gene TRBV3-1 (or the pseudogene TRBV3-2), with D hard to call. The V end lost 1 base, the J end lost 3 bases, and 4 bases lay between the germline ends. Germline CDR1 and CDR2: LGHDT and YNNKEL (reference sequence). This CDR3 has 12 amino acids. The CDR3 region is CASSQGDYEQYF. CDR3 nucleotides: TGTGCCAGCAGCCAAGGGGACTACGAGCAGTACTTC.

This chain links TRBV19 with TRBJ2-3, with 7 positions matching TRBD2. CDR1 LNHDA and CDR2 SQIVND come from the germline V gene (reference sequence). The CDR3 consists of 13 residues. The ends lost 8 bases at V and 0 bases at J; junction bases unmatched: 2. CDR3 residues: CASGGDSTDTQYF. The CDR3 region has the DNA TGTGCCAGTGGGGGGGACAGCACAGATACGCAGTATTTT.

The chain uses TRBV6-5 and TRBJ1-5; 7 positions match TRBD1. The CDR3 consists of 13 residues. CDR1 MNHEY and CDR2 SVGAGI come from the germline V gene. The trim removed 5 bases at V and 7 bases at J, leaving 5 bases unmatched. CDR3 residues: CASSRTGTQPQHF. Here the CDR3 DNA reads TGTGCCAGCAGTAGGACAGGTACCCAGCCCCAGCATTTT.

V is TRBV7-3 and J is TRBJ2-2; D ambiguous. The CDR3 length is 14 residues. V gave up 5 bases and J gave up 2 bases, with 9 bases separating them. CDR1 and CDR2 (germline): SGHTA, FQGTGA. CDR3 in amino acids: CASSPRTNTGELFF. CDR3 nucleotide sequence: TGTGCCAGCAGCCCGCGGACCAACACCGGGGAGCTGTTTTTT.

The genes are TRBV19 and TRBJ1-2; no reliable D call. This CDR3 spans 14 amino acids. In germline, CDR1 is LNHDA, CDR2 SQIVND (reference sequence). The ends were cut back, 5 bases at V and 1 base at J, with 11 bases in the middle. The CDR3 nucleotides are TGTGCCAGTAGTGCCGGACGTATTAACTATGGCTACACCTTC. Its translation: CASSAGRINYGYTF.

The CDR3 sequence is CASSISPGQRNEKLFF. The CDR3 nucleotides read TGTGCCAGCAGCATCTCTCCGGGACAGCGTAATGAAAAACTGTTTTTT. The chain combines TRBV7-8 with TRBJ1-4; 7 bases line up with TRBD1. The CDR3 loop spans 16 amino acids. The J segment lost 4 bases and the V segment lost 5 bases, leaving 10 bases of the junction unmatched. Per germline, CDR1 SGHVS and CDR2 FQNEAQ.

The rearrangement joins TRBV5-1 to TRBJ2-3; D might be TRBD2 (5 bases). In germline, CDR1 is SGHRS, CDR2 YFSETQ. V shed 4 bases and J shed 1 base, with 16 bases lying between them. This CDR3 region has 16 residues. The CDR3 sequence: CASSLSGRTRTDTQYF. Written as DNA, the CDR3 is TGCGCCAGCAGCCTATCCGGACGGACTCGCACAGATACGCAGTATTTT.

The chain combines TRBV30 with TRBJ2-7; TRBD2 matches at 10 bases. V was pared by 0 bases and J by 0 bases, with 11 bases of the junction left unmatched. This CDR3 comprises 18 residues. Germline values: CDR1 GTSNPN, CDR2 SVGIG (reference sequence). The CDR3 sequence: CAWSVLRSGRPASYEQYF. In DNA, the CDR3 is TGTGCCTGGAGTGTACTACGTAGCGGGAGGCCAGCCTCCTACGAGCAGTACTTC.

This chain connects TRBV12-3 or TRBV12-4 to TRBJ2-5; D is uncertain. Trimming took off 3 bases at V and 5 bases at J, with 10 bases between the two ends. This CDR3 has 13 residues. The CDR3 bases are TGTGCCAGCAGTTTGTACCCGGTGGAGACCCAGTACTTC. This codes for CASSLYPVETQYF.

This clone has only a few counts. The chain is built from TRBV7-3 and TRBJ1-1; D might be TRBD1 (5 bases). The CDR3 contains 17 residues. CDR1 SGHTA and CDR2 FQGTGA come from the germline V gene. Between the trimmed V and J ends, which lost 2 bases and 1 base, there was a span of 17 bases. Here the CDR3 reads CASSLLGRESGNTEAFF. The CDR3 DNA follows: TGTGCCAGCAGCTTACTGGGACGGGAGTCGGGGAACACTGAAGCTTTCTTT.